This T cell receptor (beta chain) is from a study of blood T cell repertoires in COVID-19. Measured with immunoSEQ multiplex PCR; TCRdb has only the in-frame clones, and not every one. The table has around 62,000 clones, approximately 84% seen once. Trimming removed 3 bases from V and 7 bases from J, with 3 bases in between. Germline CDR1 reads SGHAT; CDR2 reads FQNNGV. This CDR3 has 11 amino acids. The chain uses TRBV11-2 and TRBJ2-2; no definite D call. This sequence originates from a man in his forties or fifties with active COVID-19. Sequencing was performed on peripheral blood. The CDR3 DNA is TGTGCCAGCAGCTTCGTCGGGGAGCTGTTTTTT. Translating it yields CASSFVGELFF.